These 18 T cell receptor beta chains came from one sample sequenced in a study of control samples from healthy donors and cancer patients. Clones were read by immunoSEQ multiplex PCR, and TCRdb kept only the in-frame ones, dropping some. The sample gives about 160,000 clones, roughly 93% of which show up once; roughly 6.2% is in the top ten. Specimen: blood. The receptors stem from a man between 18 and 29 years old in good health.

The chain combines TRBV7-9 with TRBJ2-7; D unclear. The CDR3 has 10 residues. The germline V gene has CDR1 SEHNR and CDR2 FQNEAQ (reference sequence). V gave up 9 bases and J gave up 3 bases, with 6 bases separating them. CDR3 DNA: TGTGCCAGTGCAAGCTACGAGCAGTACTTC. Protein sequence: CASASYEQYF.

The count of this clone is one. V usage is TRBV7-8 and J usage is TRBJ2-1; no clear D gene. The V gene's germline CDR1 is SGHVS and CDR2 FQNEAQ. The CDR3 is made up of 12 amino acids. V lost 0 bases and J lost 8, with 5 bases in between. DNA for the CDR3: TGTGCCAGCAGCTTAGCTCGGGATGAGCAGTTCTTC. Protein sequence: CASSLARDEQFF. Combining the CDR3 with reference TRBV7-8 and TRBJ2-1 gives the whole variable domain GAGVSQSPRYKVAKRGQDVALRCDPISGHVSLFWYQQALGQGPEFLTYFQNEAQLDKSGLPSDRFFAERPEGSVSTLKIQRTQQEDSAVYLCASSLARDEQFFGPGTRLTVL.

The J gene is TRBJ2-3, the V gene TRBV18; D is unresolved. Germline V gene lookup returns CDR1 KGHSH and CDR2 LQKENI. V dropped 3 bases and J dropped 2 bases, with 3 bases sitting between them. The CDR3 runs 12 residues. The CDR3 nucleotides are TGTGCCAGCTCACCGGTCACAGATACGCAGTATTTT. Protein product: CASSPVTDTQYF.

The chain carries TRBV30 and TRBJ2-7; D gene ambiguous. This CDR3 is built from 13 residues. Trimming stripped 3 bases from V and 3 bases from J, with 12 bases between. Germline assignment: CDR1 GTSNPN and CDR2 SVGIG (reference sequence). CDR3 in DNA: TGTGCCTGGAGGGATGACGTTCGCTACGAGCAGTACTTC. Protein product: CAWRDDVRYEQYF.

The chain couples TRBV27 to TRBJ2-3; 10 bases fit TRBD1. Germline CDR1 and CDR2: MNHEY and SMNVEV (reference sequence). J was trimmed by 3 bases and V by 4 bases; bases with no gene match: 1. CDR3 length: 14 amino acids. Here the CDR3 DNA reads TGTGCCAGCAGTTGGGGACAGGGGACAGATACGCAGTATTTT. This sequence encodes CASSWGQGTDTQYF.

CDR3: CASSQINQGAWVLTDTQYF. For the CDR3, the DNA is TGCGCCAGCAGCCAGATTAACCAGGGCGCGTGGGTCCTCACAGATACGCAGTATTTT. This chain connects TRBV5-1 to TRBJ2-3; possibly TRBD1 for D (5 bases). Trimming shortened V by 4 bases and J by 2 bases, and 26 bases separated the two germline ends. The CDR3 is 19 residues long. Looked up from germline, CDR1 is SGHRS and CDR2 is YFSETQ. The variable domain in full, completed from reference TRBV5-1 and TRBJ2-3, reads KAGVTQTPRYLIKTRGQQVTLSCSPISGHRSVSWYQQTPGQGLQFLFEYFSETQRNKGNFPGRFSGRQFSNSRSEMNVSTLELGDSALYLCASSQINQGAWVLTDTQYFGPGTRLTVL.

The V and J genes are TRBV7-2 and TRBJ2-7; perhaps TRBD1 as D (6 bases). V lost 1 base and J 7 bases, leaving 14 bases between the germline ends. CDR1 and CDR2 (germline): SGHTA, FQGNSA. This CDR3 is 14 amino acids long. The chain's CDR3 is CASSLDQGSGEQYF. DNA for the CDR3: TGTGCCAGCAGCTTAGATCAGGGGTCCGGAGAGCAGTACTTC. The whole variable domain, remainder taken from reference TRBV7-2 and TRBJ2-7, is GAGVSQSPSNKVTEKGKDVELRCDPISGHTALYWYRQSLGQGLEFLIYFQGNSAPDKSGLPSDRFSAERTGGSVSTLTIQRTQQEDSAVYLCASSLDQGSGEQYFGPGTRLTVT.

The J gene is TRBJ1-5, the V gene TRBV5-1; 9 bases fit TRBD1. The V gene's germline CDR1 is SGHRS and CDR2 YFSETQ. This CDR3 contains 14 residues. Trimming removed 0 bases from V and 9 bases from J; junction bases left unmatched: 4. The CDR3 DNA follows: TGCGCCAGCAGCTTGGGGACAGGGGAGTCGCCCCAGCATTTT. Translating it yields CASSLGTGESPQHF. Together with reference TRBV5-1 and TRBJ1-5, the CDR3 gives the full variable domain: KAGVTQTPRYLIKTRGQQVTLSCSPISGHRSVSWYQQTPGQGLQFLFEYFSETQRNKGNFPGRFSGRQFSNSRSEMNVSTLELGDSALYLCASSLGTGESPQHFGDGTRLSIL.

This rearrangement joins TRBV5-6 to TRBJ2-7; TRBD1 agrees at 9 bases. CDR1 is SGHDT, CDR2 YYEEEE, per germline. This CDR3 region has 15 residues. The ends lost 4 bases at V and 0 bases at J; junction bases unmatched: 5. For the CDR3, the DNA is TGTGCCAGCAGCCCCCGACAGGGGGTCTCCTACGAGCAGTACTTC. As protein: CASSPRQGVSYEQYF.

This clone was found a few times. This chain joins TRBV2 and TRBJ1-1; D gene uncertain. The CDR3 has 12 amino acids. CDR1 and CDR2 from the germline V gene are SNHLY and FYNNEI. Trimming removed 4 bases at V and 8 bases at J, with 11 bases between. CDR3 in DNA: TGTGCCAGCAGTGTATCAGGCTACGAAGCTTTCTTT. It is translated as CASSVSGYEAFF.

V and J are TRBV12-3 or TRBV12-4 and TRBJ1-1; D unresolved. The V gene lost 2 bases and the J gene lost 1 base, with 5 bases spanning the gap. CDR3 length: 13 amino acids. The DNA for the CDR3 is TGTGCCAGCAGTTTATCAGGGAACACTGAAGCTTTCTTT. Its translation is CASSLSGNTEAFF.

This clone occurred once. The chain is built from TRBV30 and TRBJ1-1; D possibly corresponds to TRBD1 (5 bases). The ends were cut back, 0 bases at V and 11 bases at J, with 25 bases in the middle. CDR3 length equals 16 residues. Germline-derived CDR1 and CDR2 are GTSNPN and SVGIG (reference sequence). The CDR3 DNA reads as TGTGCCTGGAGTGTCTCCCCGACAGAGCCGGGGGGTAAGGCTTTCTTT. This sequence encodes CAWSVSPTEPGGKAFF.

This rearrangement joins TRBV18 to TRBJ1-1; 11 bases align to TRBD1. V shed 3 bases and J 3 bases; nucleotides not matched to a gene: 12. CDR1 is KGHSH, CDR2 LQKENI, per germline. The CDR3 covers 18 residues. CDR3 loop: CASSPPDRGLHGDTEAFF. The CDR3 nucleotides are TGTGCCAGCTCACCCCCGGACAGGGGGCTGCATGGGGACACTGAAGCTTTCTTT.

This clone was seen more than once but under ten times. The rearrangement uses TRBV12-3 or TRBV12-4 and TRBJ2-2, with D unclear. Deletions cut 6 bases from V and 5 bases from J, with 10 bases between. The CDR3 consists of 13 residues. The CDR3 loop reads CASSGALTGELFF. The CDR3 DNA is TGTGCCAGCAGCGGAGCACTAACCGGGGAGCTGTTTTTT.

The rearrangement joins TRBV5-1 to TRBJ1-1, with a possible D match to TRBD1 (6 bases). This CDR3 has 13 amino acids. Trimming shortened V by 1 base and J by 4 bases, and 8 bases separated the two germline ends. CDR1 is SGHRS and CDR2 is YFSETQ in the germline V gene. The CDR3 DNA reads TGCGCCAGCAGCTTGCAGGGGACCACTGAAGCTTTCTTT. It is translated as CASSLQGTTEAFF.

The CDR3 loop is CASHGSGYGYTF. For the CDR3, the DNA is TGTGCCTCCCACGGGTCCGGCTATGGCTACACCTTC. The J gene is TRBJ1-2, the V gene TRBV6-5; D not resolved. The CDR3 length is 12 residues. V lost 11 bases and J lost 4, with 14 bases in between. Germline assignment: CDR1 MNHEY and CDR2 SVGAGI.

CDR3 protein: CASSPSSNRDTGELFF. The DNA of the CDR3 is TGTGCCAGCAGCCCATCATCCAACCGGGACACCGGGGAGCTGTTTTTT. The chain has TRBV7-9 and TRBJ2-2; unclear D gene. The length of the CDR3 is 16 residues. Looked up from germline, CDR1 is SEHNR and CDR2 is FQNEAQ (reference sequence). V lost 5 bases and J lost 3, with 16 bases in between.

The rearrangement links TRBV6-2 or TRBV6-3 to TRBJ1-5; weak D call: TRBD1 (6 bases). The CDR3 is 16 residues long. V lost 6 bases to trimming and J lost 0 bases, with 15 bases between them. CDR1 is MNHEY and CDR2 is SVGEGT in the germline V gene. The CDR3 nucleotides read TGTGCCAGCAGCCTAGGGGGAGGCCTTAGCAATCAGCCCCAGCATTTT. Protein product: CASSLGGGLSNQPQHF.